Many counts were recorded for the clone carrying this TCR beta chain. The data derive from a study of early T cells in non-severe SARS-CoV-2 infection. TCRdb called the 5' RACE reads again in MiXCR, with one record for every CDR3 protein. The top ten clones hold approximately 4% of a sample with roughly 120,000 distinct CDR3 sequences, around an eighth of them seen once. In germline, CDR1 is MNHEY, CDR2 SVGAGI. Trimming at V came to 8 bases and at J to 3 bases, leaving 11 bases not matched to a gene. The CDR3 totals 16 residues. This chain joins TRBV6-5 and TRBJ2-1, with TRBD2 identical over 9 bases. The material was whole blood, obtained at baseline. The sequence derives from an adult who was a healthcare worker with PCR-confirmed SARS-CoV-2 infection or an uninfected control (not recorded which). The CDR3 here is CASEDRASGNYNEQFF. The CDR3 DNA reads as TGTGCCAGCGAGGATAGGGCTAGCGGGAACTACAATGAGCAGTTCTTC.